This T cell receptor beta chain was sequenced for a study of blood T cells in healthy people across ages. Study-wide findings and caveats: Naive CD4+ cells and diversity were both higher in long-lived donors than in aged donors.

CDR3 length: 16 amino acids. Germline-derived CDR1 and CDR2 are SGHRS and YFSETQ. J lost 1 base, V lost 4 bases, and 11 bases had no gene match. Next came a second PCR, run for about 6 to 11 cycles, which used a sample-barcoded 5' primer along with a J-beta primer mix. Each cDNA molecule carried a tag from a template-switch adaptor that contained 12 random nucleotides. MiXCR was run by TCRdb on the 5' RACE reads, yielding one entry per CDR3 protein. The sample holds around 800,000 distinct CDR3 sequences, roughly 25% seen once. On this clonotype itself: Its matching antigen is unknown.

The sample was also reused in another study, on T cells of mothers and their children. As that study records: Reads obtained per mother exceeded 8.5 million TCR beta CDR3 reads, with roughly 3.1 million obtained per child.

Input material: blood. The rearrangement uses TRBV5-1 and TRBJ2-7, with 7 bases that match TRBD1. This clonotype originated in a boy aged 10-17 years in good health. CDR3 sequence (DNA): TGCGCCAGCAGCAATTTTAGGACAGGTCCTTCCTACGAGCAGTACTTC. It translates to CASSNFRTGPSYEQYF.